The entry below describes one T cell receptor (beta chain). Receiving focal radiation plus CTLA-4 blockade with ipilimumab were patients who had chemo-refractory metastatic non-small-cell lung cancer. Per germline, CDR1 LGHNA and CDR2 YNFKEQ. This CDR3 contains 22 residues. With 0 bases clipped from V and 0 bases from J, the junction kept 19 bases outside the gene matches. The data were taken from a study of radiotherapy plus CTLA-4 blockade in lung cancer. About the study: Among enrolled patients, roughly 20% responded and approximately 33% achieved disease control.

TCRdb's copy holds only in-frame clones and misses some; the assay was immunoSEQ multiplex PCR. The data hold approximately 47,000 clones, with 63% observed a single time. The V gene is TRBV4-2, the J gene TRBJ2-7; 11 nucleotides line up with TRBD2. This TCR was recovered from a human donor with non-small cell lung cancer who had a partial response to radiotherapy plus ipilimumab. Here the sequenced sample was peripheral blood, taken from a patient treated with radiotherapy plus ipilimumab. CDR3 sequence: CASSQEGPGARVSGGASYEQYF. In DNA form, the CDR3 reads TGTGCCAGCAGCCAAGAGGGGCCAGGAGCGCGGGTTAGCGGGGGGGCCTCCTACGAGCAGTACTTC.